The 25 T cell receptor beta chains below come from one sample, sequenced in a study of shared clonotypes between healthy human individuals. Measured with immunoSEQ multiplex PCR; TCRdb has only the in-frame clones, and not every one. The sample consists of nearly 1,000,000 clones, about three quarters of them appearing once. Sequences were obtained from memory CD4+ T cells sorted from blood. Subset here: CD45RA-negative fraction. The receptors derive from a man younger than 35 in good health.

This clone showed up just a few times. The rearrangement uses TRBV2 and TRBJ1-1; 7 nucleotides agree with TRBD1. This CDR3 contains 14 residues. Per germline, CDR1 SNHLY and CDR2 FYNNEI. Trimming cost V 5 bases and J 1 base; bases outside gene matches: 4. CDR3 in DNA: TGTGCCAGCAGTAGGGACAGCAAGAACACTGAAGCTTTCTTT. Translation gives CASSRDSKNTEAFF.

This clone turned up a few times. The chain is built from TRBV2 and TRBJ1-5; D remains unclear. In germline, CDR1 is SNHLY, CDR2 FYNNEI. CDR3 size: 13 residues. Trimming removed 7 bases from V and 4 bases from J, with 11 bases in between. CDR3 sequence reads: CASMSDWNQPQHF. DNA for the CDR3: TGTGCCAGCATGAGTGACTGGAATCAGCCCCAGCATTTT.

The chain uses TRBV7-6 and TRBJ2-3, with 7 bases identical to TRBD2. Trimming cost V 2 bases and J 6 bases; bases outside gene matches: 2. This CDR3 is built from 13 residues. Germline V gives CDR1 SGHVS, CDR2 FNYEAQ. The CDR3 loop reads CASSLSGKDTQYF. For the CDR3, the DNA is TGTGCCAGCAGCTTAAGCGGGAAGGATACGCAGTATTTT.

V is TRBV7-2 and J is TRBJ2-5; the D gene is possibly TRBD1 (5 bases). The CDR3 has 15 residues. Germline loops: CDR1 SGHTA, CDR2 FQGNSA. V was cut by 0 bases and J by 2 bases, with 10 bases left in between. The CDR3: CASSLALGAQETQYF. CDR3 bases: TGTGCCAGCAGCTTAGCTCTAGGGGCTCAAGAGACCCAGTACTTC. Together with reference TRBV7-2 and TRBJ2-5, the CDR3 gives the full variable domain: GAGVSQSPSNKVTEKGKDVELRCDPISGHTALYWYRQSLGQGLEFLIYFQGNSAPDKSGLPSDRFSAERTGGSVSTLTIQRTQQEDSAVYLCASSLALGAQETQYFGPGTRLLVL.

In its sample, this clone was seen a few times. The gene calls are TRBV7-8 and TRBJ1-1; D might be TRBD1 (6 bases). V was pared by 5 bases and J by 6 bases, with 19 bases between. This CDR3 has 15 residues. Germline V gene sequence: CDR1 SGHVS, CDR2 FQNEAQ. The chain's CDR3 is CASSPAFGGSAEAFF. The CDR3 nucleotides read TGTGCCAGCAGCCCGGCGTTCGGGGGCTCCGCTGAAGCTTTCTTT.

The rearrangement joins TRBV7-9 to TRBJ1-1; weak D call: TRBD1 (6 bases). V lost 5 bases and J 3 bases, leaving 19 bases between the germline ends. Germline CDR1 is SEHNR and CDR2 is FQNEAQ (reference sequence). CDR3 length equals 16 residues. In nucleotides, the CDR3 is TGTGCCAGCAGCCCGAATCGGGGGCAGTGGGACACTGAAGCTTTCTTT. It yields the protein CASSPNRGQWDTEAFF.

This chain links TRBV6-5 with TRBJ2-7; maybe TRBD1 (6 bases). CDR3 length equals 14 residues. The germline CDR1 and CDR2 sequences are MNHEY and SVGAGI. Trimming shortened V by 5 bases and J by 1 base, and 12 bases separated the two germline ends. CDR3 region: CASSRAGESYEQYF. The CDR3 DNA reads TGTGCCAGCAGTAGGGCAGGGGAATCCTACGAGCAGTACTTC.

The V call is TRBV2, the J call TRBJ2-4; the match to TRBD2 covers 12 bases. CDR1 and CDR2 (germline): SNHLY, FYNNEI. The CDR3 sequence is 14 residues long. With V trimmed by 7 bases and J by 7 bases, 5 bases remained unmatched. CDR3: CASKTTSGSNIQYF. The CDR3 DNA reads as TGTGCCAGCAAAACGACTAGCGGGAGTAACATTCAGTACTTC.

The V gene is TRBV7-2, the J gene TRBJ2-1; no clear D. Trimming removed 8 bases from V and 6 bases from J, with 17 bases in between. Germline values: CDR1 SGHTA, CDR2 FQGNSA. This CDR3 is built from 14 residues. The CDR3 sequence: CASSWTPKLNEQFF. The CDR3 nucleotides are TGTGCCAGCTCTTGGACGCCAAAGCTCAATGAGCAGTTCTTC.

The J gene is TRBJ2-5, the V gene TRBV18, with a possible D match to TRBD2 (5 bases). Between the trimmed V and J ends, which lost 3 bases and 5 bases, there was a span of 10 bases. CDR3 length: 13 residues. Germline CDR1 is KGHSH and CDR2 is LQKENI. CDR3 bases: TGTGCCAGCTCACCCCAGCGAGGGGAGACCCAGTACTTC. This gives the protein CASSPQRGETQYF. Full variable domain (rest looked up from reference TRBV18 and TRBJ2-5): NAGVMQNPRHLVRRRGQEARLRCSPMKGHSHVYWYRQLPEEGLKFMVYLQKENIIDESGMPKERFSAEFPKEGPSILRIQQVVRGDSAAYFCASSPQRGETQYFGPGTRLLVL.

The genes are TRBV6-4 and TRBJ2-2; D unresolved. CDR1 MRHNA and CDR2 SNTAGT come from the germline V gene. With 5 bases removed from V and 3 bases from J, the gap between germline ends came to 7 bases. This CDR3 region has 13 residues. The CDR3 is CASSREYTGELFF. The CDR3 coding sequence is TGTGCCAGCAGTAGGGAATACACCGGGGAGCTGTTTTTT.

The gene calls are TRBV5-6 and TRBJ2-3, with 8 bases that match TRBD1. The length of the CDR3 is 14 residues. CDR1 is SGHDT, CDR2 YYEEEE, per germline. With V trimmed by 7 bases and J by 4 bases, 8 bases remained unmatched. The CDR3 DNA reads TGTGCCAGCTCCCGGGACAGGACATCAGATACGCAGTATTTT. Its protein product is CASSRDRTSDTQYF.

The rearrangement links TRBV21-1 to TRBJ2-1; the table's D gene call, TRBD2, was not cross checked with the DNA. TRBV21-1 is a pseudogene locus. The CDR3 length is 13 residues. The CDR3 coding sequence is TGTGCCAGCAGCAAAGGGCGGGGCGATGAGCAGTTCTTC. Translation: CASSKGRGDEQFF.

The chain joins TRBV28 to TRBJ1-5, with a possible D match to TRBD1 (5 bases). The V gene's germline CDR1 is MDHEN and CDR2 SYDVKM. CDR3 size: 12 residues. V was cut by 3 bases and J by 6 bases, with 6 bases left in between. CDR3 region: CASSFGGQPQHF. CDR3 DNA sequence: TGTGCCAGCAGTTTTGGGGGTCAGCCCCAGCATTTT.

This chain connects TRBV11-2 to TRBJ1-1; D uncertain. The germline V and J ends were trimmed by 0 bases and 4 bases, with 9 bases remaining between them. The CDR3 has 14 residues. Germline V gene lookup returns CDR1 SGHAT and CDR2 FQNNGV. Here the CDR3 reads CASSLDRAVTEAFF. As DNA, the CDR3 is TGTGCCAGCAGCTTAGATCGAGCAGTCACTGAAGCTTTCTTT.

This clone appeared many times. This rearrangement joins TRBV18 to TRBJ2-2; TRBD1 might be the D (6 bases). V dropped 3 bases and J dropped 4 bases, with 12 bases sitting between them. This CDR3 comprises 15 residues. Germline V CDR1 and CDR2: KGHSH, LQKENI. CDR3 loop: CASSPQGLVTGELFF. The CDR3 DNA reads TGTGCCAGCTCACCTCAGGGGCTGGTCACCGGGGAGCTGTTTTTT.

The chain recombines TRBV28 with TRBJ2-5; D perhaps matches TRBD1 (6 bases). Germline V lookup: CDR1 MDHEN, CDR2 SYDVKM. CDR3 length equals 15 residues. V lost 3 bases and J 5 bases, leaving 16 bases between the germline ends. Here the CDR3 reads CASSLVGARSETQYF. CDR3 nucleotides: TGTGCCAGCAGTTTGGTGGGGGCGAGGAGTGAGACCCAGTACTTC.

This clone was observed once. The genes are TRBV30 and TRBJ2-7, with 10 nucleotides matching TRBD2. Trimming at V came to 4 bases and at J to 6 bases, leaving 12 bases not matched to a gene. Germline CDR1 reads GTSNPN; CDR2 reads SVGIG (reference sequence). The CDR3 contains 15 residues. In nucleotides, the CDR3 is TGTGCCTGGATCCCTAGCGGGAGCGTCATCCCCGAGCAGTACTTC. Protein sequence: CAWIPSGSVIPEQYF.

V gene TRBV19 combines with J gene TRBJ1-2; 7 bases match TRBD1. There are 15 residues in the CDR3. The V gene's germline CDR1 is LNHDA and CDR2 SQIVND (reference sequence). V trimming: 1 base; J trimming: 4 bases; junction bases outside the gene matches: 6. The CDR3 loop reads CASSIVGDRAYGYTF. Here the CDR3 DNA reads TGTGCCAGTAGTATAGTTGGAGACAGGGCCTATGGCTACACCTTC.

The genes are TRBV6-5 and TRBJ1-1, with D uncertain. The CDR3 length is 11 residues. Trimming took off 8 bases at V and 1 base at J, with 5 bases between the two ends. Per the germline V gene, CDR1 is MNHEY and CDR2 is SVGAGI. The CDR3 DNA reads TGTGCCAGCCACAAGAACACTGAAGCTTTCTTT. Translating it yields CASHKNTEAFF.

To note about this clone: Other DNA sequences in the same sample also yield this CDR3. The V and J genes are TRBV19 and TRBJ2-1, with TRBD2 matching 10 bases. In germline, CDR1 is LNHDA, CDR2 SQIVND (reference sequence). This CDR3 has 13 amino acids. V shed 9 bases and J 4 bases; nucleotides not matched to a gene: 3. The DNA for the CDR3 is TGTGCCAGCCGGACTAGCGGTTACAATGAGCAGTTCTTC. Translated: CASRTSGYNEQFF.

This sequence joins TRBV6-6 and TRBJ1-2; TRBD1 agrees at 10 bases. CDR3 length: 14 amino acids. Germline V gene data show CDR1 as MNHNY and CDR2 as SVGAGI (reference sequence). The J segment lost 7 bases and the V segment lost 2 bases, leaving 4 bases of the junction unmatched. The CDR3 reads CASSYLGQGGGYTF. In DNA, the CDR3 is TGTGCCAGCAGTTACCTCGGACAGGGGGGTGGCTACACCTTC.

This chain links TRBV2 with TRBJ1-1; D may be TRBD1 (5 bases). The CDR3 runs to 14 residues. V shed 4 bases and J shed 1 base, with 10 bases lying between them. Per the germline V gene, CDR1 is SNHLY and CDR2 is FYNNEI. The CDR3 here is CASSGGPTNTEAFF. The CDR3 bases are TGTGCCAGCAGTGGGGGACCGACGAACACTGAAGCTTTCTTT.

The V call is TRBV19, the J call TRBJ2-1, with unresolved D. V lost 7 bases and J 8 bases, leaving 15 bases between the germline ends. Germline CDR1 LNHDA, CDR2 SQIVND (reference sequence). The CDR3 has 13 amino acids. CDR3 region: CASTTQGSDEQFF. CDR3 DNA sequence: TGTGCCAGTACCACCCAAGGCTCGGATGAGCAGTTCTTC.

This clone was observed a few times. J is TRBJ1-6 and V is TRBV30, with 7 bases aligning to TRBD1. CDR1 is GTSNPN and CDR2 is SVGIG in the germline V gene (reference sequence). Trimming cost V 4 bases and J 10 bases; bases outside gene matches: 10. The CDR3 is 14 residues long. CDR3 DNA sequence: TGTGCCTGGAATCGAAGGACAGGCCTATCACCCCTCCACTTT. Protein product: CAWNRRTGLSPLHF. The complete variable domain, with remaining parts taken from reference TRBV30 and TRBJ1-6, reads SQTIHQWPATLVQPVGSPLSLECTVEGTSNPNLYWYRQAAGRGLQLLFYSVGIGQISSEVPQNLSASRPQDRQFILSSKKLLLSDSGFYLCAWNRRTGLSPLHFGNGTRLTVT.